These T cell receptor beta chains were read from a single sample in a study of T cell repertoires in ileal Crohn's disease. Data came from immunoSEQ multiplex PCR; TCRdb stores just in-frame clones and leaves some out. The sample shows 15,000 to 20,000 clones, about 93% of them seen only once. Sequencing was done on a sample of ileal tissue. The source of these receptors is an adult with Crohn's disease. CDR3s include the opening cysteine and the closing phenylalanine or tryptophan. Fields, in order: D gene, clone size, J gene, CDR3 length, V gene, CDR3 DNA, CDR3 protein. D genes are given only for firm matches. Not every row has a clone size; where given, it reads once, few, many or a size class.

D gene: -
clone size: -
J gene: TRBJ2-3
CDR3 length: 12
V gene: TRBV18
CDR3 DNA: TGTGCCAGCTCACCGTCGGGGGATACGCAGTATTTT
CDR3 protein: CASSPSGDTQYF

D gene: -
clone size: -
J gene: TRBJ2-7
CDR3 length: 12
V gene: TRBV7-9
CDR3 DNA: TGTGCCAGCAGTTCGAGCTCCTACGAGCAGTACTTC
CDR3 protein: CASSSSSYEQYF

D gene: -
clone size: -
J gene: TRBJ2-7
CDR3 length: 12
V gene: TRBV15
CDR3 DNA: TGTGCCACCAGCAGAGATGAGGACGAGCAGTACTTC
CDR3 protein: CATSRDEDEQYF

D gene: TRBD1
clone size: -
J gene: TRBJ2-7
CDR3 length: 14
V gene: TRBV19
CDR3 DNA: TGTGCCAGTAGTAATCCGGGACAGGTCTACGAGCAGTACTTC
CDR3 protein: CASSNPGQVYEQYF

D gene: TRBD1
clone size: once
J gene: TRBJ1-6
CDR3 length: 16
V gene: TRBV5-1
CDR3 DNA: TGCGCCAGCAGCTTGGTGCAGGGGGCCCTCGGCTCACCCCTCCACTTT
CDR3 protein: CASSLVQGALGSPLHF

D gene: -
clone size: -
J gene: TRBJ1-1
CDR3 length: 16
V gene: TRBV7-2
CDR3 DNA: TGTGCCAGCAGCTTAGGAGGGAGGGCGCTGGTTTCTGCAGCTTTCTTT
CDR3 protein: CASSLGGRALVSAAFF

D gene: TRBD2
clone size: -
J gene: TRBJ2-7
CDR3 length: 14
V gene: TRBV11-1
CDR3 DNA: TGTGCCAGCAGCGGTGGGACTAGCACCTACGAGCAGTACTTC
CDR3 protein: CASSGGTSTYEQYF

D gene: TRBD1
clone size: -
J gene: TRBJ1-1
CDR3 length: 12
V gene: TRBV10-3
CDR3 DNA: TGTGCCATCAGTGGCAGGGGGACTGAAGCTTTCTTT
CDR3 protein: CAISGRGTEAFF

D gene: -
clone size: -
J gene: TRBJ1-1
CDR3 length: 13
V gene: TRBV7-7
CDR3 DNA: TGTGCTAGCAGCTCGTCTACGAACACTGAAGCTTTCTTT
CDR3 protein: CASSSSTNTEAFF

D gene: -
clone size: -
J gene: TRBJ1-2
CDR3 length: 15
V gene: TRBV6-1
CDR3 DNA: TGTGCCAGCAGTTTTCCACAGGGAATAAGCCGTGGCTACACCTTC
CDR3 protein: CASSFPQGISRGYTF

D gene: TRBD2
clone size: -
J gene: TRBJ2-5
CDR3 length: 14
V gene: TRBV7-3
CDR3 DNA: TGTGCCAGCAGCTCTAGCGGGGGGGATCAGACCCAGTACTTC
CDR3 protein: CASSSSGGDQTQYF

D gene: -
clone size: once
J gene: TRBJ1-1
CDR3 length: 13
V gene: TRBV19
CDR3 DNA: TGTGCCAGTAGTATCGGACACGGTTGGGAAGCTTTCTTT
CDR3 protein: CASSIGHGWEAFF

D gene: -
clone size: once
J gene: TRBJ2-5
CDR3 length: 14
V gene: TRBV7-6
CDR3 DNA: TGTGCCAGCAGCTTACGGGGGATGAGAGAGACCCAGTACTTC
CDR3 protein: CASSLRGMRETQYF

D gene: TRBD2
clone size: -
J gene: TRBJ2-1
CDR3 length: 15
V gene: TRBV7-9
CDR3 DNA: TGTGCCAGCAGCCGATTCGGGGGGGCCTACAATGAGCAGTTCTTC
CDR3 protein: CASSRFGGAYNEQFF

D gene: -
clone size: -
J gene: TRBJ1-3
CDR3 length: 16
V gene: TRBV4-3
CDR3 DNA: TGCGCCAGCAGCCAAAATGCCGGGAACTCTGGAAACACCATATATTTT
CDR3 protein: CASSQNAGNSGNTIYF

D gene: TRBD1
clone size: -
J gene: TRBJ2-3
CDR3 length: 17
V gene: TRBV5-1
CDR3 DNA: TGCGCCAGCAGCTGGTCTGAGACAGGGGGCGCGGGAGATACGCAGTATTTT
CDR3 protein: CASSWSETGGAGDTQYF

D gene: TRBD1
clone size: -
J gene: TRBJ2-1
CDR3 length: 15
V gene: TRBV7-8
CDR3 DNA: TGTGCCAGCAGCTTCTGGACAGGGGGCTCTAATGAGCAGTTCTTC
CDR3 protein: CASSFWTGGSNEQFF

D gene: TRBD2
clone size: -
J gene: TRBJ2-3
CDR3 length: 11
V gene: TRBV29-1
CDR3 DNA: TGCAGCGTCTTCGGACTAGCGGGGAGCGTTTTT
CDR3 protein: CSVFGLAGSVF

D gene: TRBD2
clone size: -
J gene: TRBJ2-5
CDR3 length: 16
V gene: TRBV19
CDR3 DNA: TGTGCCAGTAGTCAGGCGAACGGGGGGGAGGGGGAGACCCAGTACTTC
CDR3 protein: CASSQANGGEGETQYF

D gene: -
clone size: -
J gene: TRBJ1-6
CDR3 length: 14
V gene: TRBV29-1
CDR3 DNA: TGCAGCGTCGCGGAGTCTACAGGGAAGTCACCCCTCCACTTT
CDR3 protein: CSVAESTGKSPLHF